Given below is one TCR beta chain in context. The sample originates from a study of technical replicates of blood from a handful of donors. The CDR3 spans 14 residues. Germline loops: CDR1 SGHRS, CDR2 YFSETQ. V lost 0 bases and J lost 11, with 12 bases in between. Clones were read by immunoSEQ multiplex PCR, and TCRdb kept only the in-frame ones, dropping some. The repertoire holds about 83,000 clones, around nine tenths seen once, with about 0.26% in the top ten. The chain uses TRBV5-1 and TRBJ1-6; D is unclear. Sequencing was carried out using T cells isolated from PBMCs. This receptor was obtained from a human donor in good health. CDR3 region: CASSLGEGRTPLHF. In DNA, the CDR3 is TGCGCCAGCAGCTTGGGGGAAGGGAGGACACCCCTCCACTTT.